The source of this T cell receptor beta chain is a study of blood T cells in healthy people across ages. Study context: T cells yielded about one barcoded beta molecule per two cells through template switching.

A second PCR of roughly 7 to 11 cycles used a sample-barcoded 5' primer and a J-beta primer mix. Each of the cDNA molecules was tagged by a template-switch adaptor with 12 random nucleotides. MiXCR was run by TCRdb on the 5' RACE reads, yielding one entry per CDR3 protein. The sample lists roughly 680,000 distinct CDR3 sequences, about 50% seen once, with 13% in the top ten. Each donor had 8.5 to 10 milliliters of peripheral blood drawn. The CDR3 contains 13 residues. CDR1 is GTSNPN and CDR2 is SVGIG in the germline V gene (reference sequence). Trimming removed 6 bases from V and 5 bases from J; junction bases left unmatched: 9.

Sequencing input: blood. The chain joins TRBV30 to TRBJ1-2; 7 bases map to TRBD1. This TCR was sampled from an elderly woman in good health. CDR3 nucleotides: TGTGCCTGCCGGGACAGAATGTTTTATGGCTACACCTTC. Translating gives CACRDRMFYGYTF.